One sample yielded the 26 T cell receptor beta chains listed below, sequenced in a study of T cells in Graves' hyperthyroidism and ophthalmopathy. RNA transcripts served as the template for amplifying TCR beta CDR3 regions. Primed by the HTBI set, a first-round RT-PCR was run on the TCR CDR3. TCRdb passed the multiplex PCR reads through MiXCR, listing each CDR3 protein once. The sample shows around 560,000 distinct CDR3 sequences, 15% to 20% of them seen only once. The sequenced sample was blood. The receptors here all came from a young woman with Graves' hyperthyroidism.

In this sample, this clonotype turned up a few times. The V gene is TRBV12-5, the J gene TRBJ2-1, with D perhaps TRBD2 (5 bases). The CDR3 runs 16 residues. V was trimmed by 0 bases and J by 2 bases, leaving 11 bases between them. Germline V gene data show CDR1 as LGHNT and CDR2 as FRNRAP. The CDR3 loop reads CASGLVVSGTYNEQFF. DNA of the CDR3: TGTGCTAGTGGTTTGGTAGTAAGCGGAACCTACAATGAGCAGTTCTTC.

The chain couples TRBV5-1 to TRBJ2-1; the match to TRBD2 covers 8 bases. V shed 4 bases, J shed 1 base, and the junction held 10 bases outside the gene matches. This CDR3 comprises 17 residues. CDR1 SGHRS and CDR2 YFSETQ come from the germline V gene. The CDR3 sequence: CASSDPASGWSYNEQFF. The DNA for the CDR3 is TGCGCCAGCAGCGACCCGGCTAGCGGGTGGTCCTACAATGAGCAGTTCTTC.

This clonotype was found a few times. The genes are TRBV6-5 and TRBJ1-3; no clear D gene. The V gene lost 0 bases and the J gene lost 0 bases, with 9 bases spanning the gap. CDR1 MNHEY and CDR2 SVGAGI come from the germline V gene. This CDR3 is built from 16 residues. This CDR3 is CASSYSEASSGNTIYF. The CDR3, as DNA: TGTGCCAGCAGTTACTCTGAGGCCAGCTCTGGAAACACCATATATTTT.

This chain joins TRBV27 and TRBJ2-3, with 7 bases fitting TRBD2. The CDR3 is made up of 15 amino acids. The V gene end was trimmed by 5 bases and the J gene end by 2 bases; junction bases not matched to a gene: 7. Germline assignment: CDR1 MNHEY and CDR2 SMNVEV (reference sequence). The CDR3 nucleotides read TGTGCCAGCAGTCCCGGGACTACCCCCACAGATACGCAGTATTTT. Translated: CASSPGTTPTDTQYF.

This clonotype was seen at least ten times. The chain couples TRBV12-3 or TRBV12-4 to TRBJ1-6; 7 bases are shared with TRBD1. The CDR3 has 17 residues. V lost 2 bases, J lost 7 bases, and 11 bases stayed unmatched. The CDR3 protein is CASSLILTGQMNSPLHF. As DNA, the CDR3 is TGTGCCAGCAGTTTAATTTTAACGGGACAGATGAATTCACCCCTCCACTTT.

This clonotype was counted at least ten times. The chain links TRBV5-1 to TRBJ2-1, with a weak D call TRBD1 (6 bases). CDR3 size: 19 residues. The germline V and J ends were trimmed by 4 bases and 0 bases, with 23 bases remaining between them. Germline V gene lookup returns CDR1 SGHRS and CDR2 YFSETQ. CDR3 sequence: CASSAGNRGGSSSYNEQFF. In nucleotides, the CDR3 is TGCGCCAGCAGCGCAGGGAACCGAGGGGGATCTAGCTCCTACAATGAGCAGTTCTTC.

This clonotype showed up many times. J is TRBJ1-2 and V is TRBV6-1, with TRBD1 as a possible D gene (5 bases). CDR3 length: 14 amino acids. V was cut by 8 bases and J by 3 bases, with 16 bases left in between. The germline V gene encodes CDR1 MNHNS and CDR2 SASEGT. CDR3 DNA sequence: TGTGCCAGCTCTGGGGCCGGGGGGGACTATGGCTACACCTTC. This encodes CASSGAGGDYGYTF.

The chain employs TRBV6-2 or TRBV6-3 and TRBJ2-4; possible D gene TRBD2, 6 bases. The germline V gene has CDR1 MNHEY and CDR2 SVGEGT. V dropped 4 bases and J dropped 1 base, with 17 bases sitting between them. The CDR3 is 17 residues long. CDR3 sequence: CASSSRGGLWAKNIQYF. Written as DNA, the CDR3 is TGTGCCAGCAGTTCTCGTGGGGGGTTGTGGGCCAAAAACATTCAGTACTTC.

V gene TRBV12-3 or TRBV12-4 combines with J gene TRBJ2-3; the D gene is possibly TRBD2 (5 bases). The V gene lost 10 bases and the J gene lost 6 bases, with 20 bases spanning the gap. This CDR3 contains 14 residues. The CDR3 DNA is TGTGCCACCGGCCGGGGTGATGGCCCGGATACGCAGTATTTT. Its protein is CATGRGDGPDTQYF.

This clonotype showed up many times. The rearrangement joins TRBV11-1 to TRBJ1-1, with 9 bases lining up with TRBD1. J gave up 0 bases and V 5 bases, and 10 bases lay outside the gene matches. The CDR3 extends over 17 amino acids. Germline-derived CDR1 and CDR2 are SGHAT and FQDESV (reference sequence). The CDR3 sequence: CASSPFGQGSMNTEAFF. The CDR3 region has the DNA TGTGCCAGCAGCCCCTTCGGACAGGGGTCAATGAACACTGAAGCTTTCTTT.

J is TRBJ2-5 and V is TRBV7-9; D perhaps matches TRBD2 (7 bases). The CDR3 runs to 14 residues. CDR1 is SEHNR, CDR2 FQNEAQ, per germline (reference sequence). The ends were cut back, 3 bases at V and 5 bases at J, with 13 bases in the middle. The CDR3 DNA reads as TGTGCCAGCAGCTTCGGGGGGCCTTGGGAGACCCAGTACTTC. It is translated as CASSFGGPWETQYF.

At least ten counts were recorded for this clonotype. The chain carries TRBV29-1 and TRBJ2-7, with a possible D match to TRBD1 (6 bases). This CDR3 region has 13 residues. Germline V gene data show CDR1 as SQVTM and CDR2 as ANQGSEA. The V end was cut by 4 bases, the J end by 5 bases, with 15 bases between. The CDR3 here is CSVVRGHANEQYF. The CDR3 DNA reads as TGCAGCGTTGTTCGGGGACACGCCAACGAGCAGTACTTC.

The V and J genes are TRBV3-1 and TRBJ1-2; TRBD1 might be the D (5 bases). The CDR3 is made up of 16 amino acids. Germline V gene sequence: CDR1 LGHDT, CDR2 YNNKEL (reference sequence). Deletions cut 4 bases from V and 5 bases from J, with 20 bases between. The CDR3 loop is CASSPKGSGFGYGYTF. Here the CDR3 DNA reads TGTGCCAGCAGCCCTAAAGGGTCAGGGTTCGGGTATGGCTACACCTTC. The full variable domain, rest sourced from reference TRBV3-1 and TRBJ1-2, is DTAVSQTPKYLVTQMGNDKSIKCEQNLGHDTMYWYKQDSKKFLKIMFSYNNKELIINETVPNRFSPKSPDKAHLNLHINSLELGDSAVYFCASSPKGSGFGYGYTFGSGTRLTVV.

The chain couples TRBV18 to TRBJ1-4; TRBD1 is a possible D gene (6 bases). V was cut by 3 bases and J by 10 bases, with 24 bases left in between. CDR1 and CDR2 from the germline V gene are KGHSH and LQKENI. The CDR3 has 17 residues. CDR3 in DNA: TGTGCCAGCTCACCTGGTGGAGCCGGGACACCGAGGGGAAAACTGTTTTTT. This gives the protein CASSPGGAGTPRGKLFF.

This clonotype was recorded at least ten times. The chain joins TRBV18 to TRBJ1-5, with D possibly being TRBD1 (6 bases). The V end was cut by 5 bases, the J end by 4 bases, with 15 bases between. Germline V gene lookup returns CDR1 KGHSH and CDR2 LQKENI. There are 15 residues in the CDR3. CDR3 loop: CASSGSGGLNQPQHF. The CDR3 DNA follows: TGTGCCAGCTCAGGGTCCGGGGGGCTTAATCAGCCCCAGCATTTT.

This clonotype was observed at least ten times. This chain joins TRBV12-3 or TRBV12-4 and TRBJ1-5, with D perhaps TRBD1 (6 bases). This CDR3 is 14 amino acids long. V lost 6 bases to trimming and J lost 5 bases, with 14 bases between them. The CDR3 bases are TGTGCCAGCAGCCTACAGGGATTCGATCAGCCCCAGCATTTT. This encodes CASSLQGFDQPQHF.

This clonotype was seen many times. This chain connects TRBV28 to TRBJ2-7; 8 bases match TRBD1. The trim removed 2 bases at V and 2 bases at J, leaving 5 bases unmatched. Germline loops: CDR1 MDHEN, CDR2 SYDVKM. CDR3 length: 15 amino acids. The chain's CDR3 is CASSLKRTGTYEQYF. CDR3 DNA sequence: TGTGCCAGCAGTTTAAAGCGGACAGGGACCTACGAGCAGTACTTC.

This clonotype was seen a handful of times. This chain uses TRBV5-6 with TRBJ1-1; TRBD1 might be the D (5 bases). This CDR3 has 13 amino acids. Trimming removed 4 bases from V and 8 bases from J, with 15 bases in between. CDR1 is SGHDT and CDR2 is YYEEEE in the germline V gene. CDR3 region: CASSPQGWAEAFF. As DNA, the CDR3 is TGTGCCAGCAGCCCTCAGGGATGGGCCGAAGCTTTCTTT.

The rearrangement uses TRBV6-1 and TRBJ2-1, with D unresolved. Looked up from germline, CDR1 is MNHNS and CDR2 is SASEGT. The V end lost 3 bases, the J end lost 5 bases, and 11 bases lay between the germline ends. The CDR3 consists of 14 residues. The CDR3 DNA sequence: TGTGCCAGCAGTGACGAACAGATAAACAATGAGCAGTTCTTC. Protein: CASSDEQINNEQFF.

The chain carries TRBV4-3 and TRBJ2-7; possibly TRBD1 for D (6 bases). The V end was cut by 4 bases, the J end by 5 bases, with 12 bases between. CDR3 size: 13 residues. Germline V gene data show CDR1 as LGHNA and CDR2 as YSLEER. The CDR3 DNA reads as TGCGCCAGCAGCCTTGGACAGTCCAACGAGCAGTACTTC. This gives the protein CASSLGQSNEQYF.

This clonotype was picked up a small number of times. The CDR3 sequence is CASSRSPDTEAFF. DNA for the CDR3: TGTGCCAGCAGTCGCTCCCCGGACACTGAAGCTTTCTTT. The chain carries TRBV7-2 and TRBJ1-1; D not certain. CDR1 and CDR2 from the germline V gene are SGHTA and FQGNSA. This CDR3 is 13 amino acids long. Trimming took 6 bases from V and 3 from J, leaving 11 bases between them.

V gene TRBV7-7 combines with J gene TRBJ2-2; 7 nucleotides match TRBD2. Per germline, CDR1 SSHAT and CDR2 FNYEAQ (reference sequence). The V segment lost 3 bases and the J segment 7 bases; nucleotides outside the gene matches: 5. The CDR3 is 14 amino acids. DNA for the CDR3: TGTGCCAGCAGCTTCGAATGGGGGGGCGGGGAGCTGTTTTTT. Translating it yields CASSFEWGGGELFF.

The rearrangement links TRBV20-1 to TRBJ1-1, with 9 bases fitting TRBD1. The CDR3 sequence is 14 residues long. Germline values: CDR1 DFQATT, CDR2 SNEGSKA (reference sequence). V dropped 0 bases and J dropped 3; count of bases not matched to a gene: 2. The DNA for the CDR3 is TGCAGTGCTAGAGAGACAGGGGGGGACACTGAAGCTTTCTTT. Translated: CSARETGGDTEAFF.

This clonotype occurred many times. The chain is built from TRBV3-1 and TRBJ2-7; D is unclear. Germline CDR1 reads LGHDT; CDR2 reads YNNKEL (reference sequence). The CDR3 contains 12 residues. V gave up 3 bases and J gave up 2 bases, with 5 bases separating them. CDR3 nucleotides: TGTGCCAGCAGCCAGTTCCCCTACGAGCAGTACTTC. Residues: CASSQFPYEQYF.

The rearrangement joins TRBV7-9 to TRBJ2-6; possible D gene TRBD1, 6 bases. Trimming left V 5 bases short and J 1 base short, with 24 bases between. The germline CDR1 and CDR2 sequences are SEHNR and FQNEAQ (reference sequence). CDR3 length: 20 amino acids. The CDR3 spells CASSTEEPGQTNSGANVLTF. The CDR3 DNA follows: TGTGCCAGCAGCACAGAAGAGCCTGGACAGACCAATTCTGGGGCCAACGTCCTGACTTTC.

This clonotype was detected ten times or more. The rearrangement links TRBV28 to TRBJ1-2, with D perhaps matching TRBD1 (6 bases). The V end was cut by 6 bases, the J end by 6 bases, with 17 bases between. Germline CDR1 reads MDHEN; CDR2 reads SYDVKM. The CDR3 consists of 14 residues. The CDR3 sequence is CASSQPGAVHGYTF. CDR3 DNA sequence: TGTGCCAGCAGCCAACCAGGGGCCGTACATGGCTACACCTTC.